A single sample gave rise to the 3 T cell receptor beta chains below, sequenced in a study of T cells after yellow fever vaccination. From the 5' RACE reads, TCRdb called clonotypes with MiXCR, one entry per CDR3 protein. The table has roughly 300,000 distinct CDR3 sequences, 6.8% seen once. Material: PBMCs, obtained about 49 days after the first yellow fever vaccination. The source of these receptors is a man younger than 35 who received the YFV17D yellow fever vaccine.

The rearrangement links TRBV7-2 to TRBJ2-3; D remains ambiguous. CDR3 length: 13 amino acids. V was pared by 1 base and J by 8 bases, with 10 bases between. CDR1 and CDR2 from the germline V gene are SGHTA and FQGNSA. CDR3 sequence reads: CASSLVELGTQYF. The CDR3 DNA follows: TGTGCCAGCAGCTTAGTCGAGTTAGGTACGCAGTATTTT.

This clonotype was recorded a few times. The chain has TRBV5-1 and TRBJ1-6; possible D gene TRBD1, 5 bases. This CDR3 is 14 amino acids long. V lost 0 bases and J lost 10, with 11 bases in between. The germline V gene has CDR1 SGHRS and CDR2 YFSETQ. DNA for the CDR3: TGCGCCAGCAGCTTGGTGGGGGGAGGATCACCCCTCCACTTT. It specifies CASSLVGGGSPLHF. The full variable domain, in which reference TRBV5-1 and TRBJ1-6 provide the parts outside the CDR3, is KAGVTQTPRYLIKTRGQQVTLSCSPISGHRSVSWYQQTPGQGLQFLFEYFSETQRNKGNFPGRFSGRQFSNSRSEMNVSTLELGDSALYLCASSLVGGGSPLHFGNGTRLTVT.

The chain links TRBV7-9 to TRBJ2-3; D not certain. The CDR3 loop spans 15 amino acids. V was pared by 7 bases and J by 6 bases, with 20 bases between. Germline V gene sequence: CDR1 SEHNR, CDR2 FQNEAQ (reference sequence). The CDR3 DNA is TGTGCCAGCACCCCCCCACTCGTCCCGATGGATACGCAGTATTTT. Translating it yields CASTPPLVPMDTQYF.